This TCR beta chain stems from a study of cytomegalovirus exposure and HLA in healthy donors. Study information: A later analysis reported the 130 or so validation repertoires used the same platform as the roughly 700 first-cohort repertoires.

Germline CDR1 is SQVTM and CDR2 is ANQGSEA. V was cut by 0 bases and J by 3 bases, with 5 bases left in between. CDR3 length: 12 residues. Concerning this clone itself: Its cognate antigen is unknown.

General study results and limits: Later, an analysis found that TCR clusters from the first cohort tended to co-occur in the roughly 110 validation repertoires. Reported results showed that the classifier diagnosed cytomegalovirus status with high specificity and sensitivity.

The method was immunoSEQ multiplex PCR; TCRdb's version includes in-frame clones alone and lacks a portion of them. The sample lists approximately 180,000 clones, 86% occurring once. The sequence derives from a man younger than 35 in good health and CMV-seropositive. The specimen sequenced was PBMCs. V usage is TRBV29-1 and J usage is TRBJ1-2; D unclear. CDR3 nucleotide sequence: TGCAGCGTTGAAGAGGGAGACTATGGCTACACCTTC. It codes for CSVEEGDYGYTF.